Each of the 26 T cell receptor beta chains below was sequenced from the same sample in a study of graft-versus-host responses after intestinal transplantation. These receptors' targets are unknown. Libraries were prepared by immunoSEQ multiplex PCR; TCRdb keeps only in-frame clonotypes and omits some of them. The sample lists approximately 86,000 clones, around 90% occurring once. Sequenced material: unstimulated CD8+ T cells sorted from spleen or lymph node cells, taken before transplant. The receptors stem from a human donor who was the organ donor for an intestinal transplant.

This chain links TRBV25-1 with TRBJ1-1; D uncertain. The CDR3 contains 13 residues. Trimming stripped 4 bases from V and 7 bases from J, with 13 bases between. CDR1 and CDR2 (germline): MGHDK, SYGVNS. In DNA form, the CDR3 reads TGTGCCAGCAGTGCCCGTTTGAGTGGTGAAGCTTTCTTT. Its protein is CASSARLSGEAFF.

This CDR3 is CASSTHGGGSYEQYF. The CDR3 DNA is TGTGCCAGCAGCACACACGGGGGTGGGTCCTACGAGCAGTACTTC. The chain employs TRBV7-2 and TRBJ2-7; weak D call: TRBD2 (6 bases). V gave up 5 bases and J gave up 1 base, with 15 bases separating them. This CDR3 is 15 amino acids long. Germline V gene lookup returns CDR1 SGHTA and CDR2 FQGNSA.

This chain connects TRBV4-1 to TRBJ2-1; D is uncertain. Per germline, CDR1 MGHRA and CDR2 YSYEKL. The germline V and J ends were trimmed by 1 base and 8 bases, with 9 bases remaining between them. This CDR3 is 13 amino acids long. CDR3 DNA: TGCGCCAGCAGCCAAGCCATGAGGTATGAGCAGTTCTTC. It is translated as CASSQAMRYEQFF.

This clone was detected a few times. The V call is TRBV4-3, the J call TRBJ1-5, with D possibly TRBD1 on 5 matching bases. The CDR3 runs 16 residues. Trimming shortened V by 0 bases and J by 5 bases, and 14 bases separated the two germline ends. Germline V gene data show CDR1 as LGHNA and CDR2 as YSLEER. Here the CDR3 DNA reads TGCGCCAGCAGCCAAGATCTAGGGGTTGGTGATCAGCCCCAGCATTTT. It encodes CASSQDLGVGDQPQHF.

V and J are TRBV10-3 and TRBJ1-2; maybe TRBD1 (6 bases). Trimming took 6 bases from V and 2 from J, leaving 16 bases between them. CDR3 size: 15 residues. Germline CDR1 and CDR2: ENHRY and SYGVKD. For the CDR3, the DNA is TGTGCCATCAGGGCGACTCGTAGGGGGAACTATGGCTACACCTTC. This translates into CAIRATRRGNYGYTF.

The rearrangement uses TRBV2 and TRBJ2-7; TRBD2 matches 14 bases. Germline CDR1 SNHLY, CDR2 FYNNEI. This CDR3 contains 17 residues. V was clipped by 3 bases and J by 0 bases; unmatched bases: 4. The CDR3 DNA reads as TGTGCCAGCAGTGAGGGACTAGCGGGGGTGAGCTCCTACGAGCAGTACTTC. Translation gives CASSEGLAGVSSYEQYF.

The chain links TRBV20-1 to TRBJ1-1; no firm D call. CDR1 and CDR2 from the germline V gene are DFQATT and SNEGSKA (reference sequence). The CDR3 is 11 amino acids. Between the trimmed V and J ends, which lost 3 bases and 4 bases, there was a span of 6 bases. The DNA of the CDR3 is TGCAGTGCTAGGCGGAGCACTGAAGCTTTCTTT. It is translated as CSARRSTEAFF.

The chain is built from TRBV9 and TRBJ2-1; 10 bases line up with TRBD2. The ends lost 2 bases at V and 7 bases at J; junction bases unmatched: 6. Germline assignment: CDR1 SGDLS and CDR2 YYNGEE. CDR3 size: 15 residues. The CDR3 coding sequence is TGTGCCAGCAGCGTCAGCGGGGGGGCGAGGAATGAGCAGTTCTTC. This sequence encodes CASSVSGGARNEQFF.

This CDR3 is CSVLAPTSRTEDNYGYTF. CDR3 bases: TGCAGCGTTTTGGCCCCCACGTCCCGGACAGAAGATAACTATGGCTACACCTTC. The chain links TRBV29-1 to TRBJ1-2; TRBD1 might be the D (6 bases). V lost 5 bases, J lost 1 base, and 26 bases lay in between. The CDR3 is 18 residues long. Germline lookup yields CDR1 SQVTM and CDR2 ANQGSEA.

This clone was found once. The chain joins TRBV4-1 to TRBJ2-2, with a tentative D call TRBD1 (6 bases). The CDR3 is made up of 11 amino acids. Looked up from germline, CDR1 is MGHRA and CDR2 is YSYEKL. Trimming shortened V by 6 bases and J by 8 bases, and 7 bases separated the two germline ends. As DNA, the CDR3 is TGCGCCAGCAGGACAGGTGGGGAGCTGTTTTTT. Its translation is CASRTGGELFF.

Only one count was recorded for this clone. This chain uses TRBV25-1 with TRBJ1-1; D is unresolved. The germline gives CDR1 MGHDK, CDR2 SYGVNS. V dropped 3 bases and J dropped 3 bases, with 8 bases sitting between them. This CDR3 is built from 13 residues. The CDR3 DNA reads as TGTGCCAGCAGTGATGAAAGCTACACTGAAGCTTTCTTT. This codes for CASSDESYTEAFF. Full variable domain (missing parts from reference TRBV25-1 and TRBJ1-1): EADIYQTPRYLVIGTGKKITLECSQTMGHDKMYWYQQDPGMELHLIHYSYGVNSTEKGDLSSESTVSRIRTEHFPLTLESARPSHTSQYLCASSDESYTEAFFGQGTRLTVV.

The rearrangement uses TRBV15 and TRBJ2-7; tentatively, D is TRBD1 (6 bases). Germline values: CDR1 LNHNV, CDR2 YYDKDF (reference sequence). Deletions cut 3 bases from V and 3 bases from J, with 12 bases between. The CDR3 has 14 residues. In DNA form, the CDR3 reads TGTGCCACCAGCAGCGGGACATTTGGCTACGAGCAGTACTTC. Translated, it gives CATSSGTFGYEQYF.

J is TRBJ1-2 and V is TRBV7-8; 7 bases line up with TRBD1. The germline V gene has CDR1 SGHVS and CDR2 FQNEAQ. This CDR3 has 18 amino acids. V lost 4 bases to trimming and J lost 5 bases; unmatched junction nucleotides: 19. In DNA form, the CDR3 reads TGTGCCAGCAGCTCTCGATGGCGGGACAGCCCGATCGATTATGGCTACACCTTC. This codes for CASSSRWRDSPIDYGYTF.

The chain links TRBV11-3 to TRBJ2-3, with D perhaps matching TRBD2 (6 bases). Per the germline V gene, CDR1 is SGHNT and CDR2 is YENEEA. The V gene lost 4 bases and the J gene lost 4 bases, with 12 bases spanning the gap. This CDR3 region has 14 residues. The CDR3 sequence is CASSSSRDPDTQYF. The CDR3 DNA follows: TGTGCCAGCAGCTCCTCGCGGGATCCAGATACGCAGTATTTT.

This clone is a singleton in its sample. The gene calls are TRBV7-6 and TRBJ2-3, with D possibly matching TRBD2 (6 bases). V was pared by 6 bases and J by 0 bases, with 13 bases between. The CDR3 extends over 15 amino acids. Per the germline V gene, CDR1 is SGHVS and CDR2 is FNYEAQ. The CDR3 nucleotides read TGTGCCAGCAGTTCGGGACTTCTGAGCACAGATACGCAGTATTTT. It codes for CASSSGLLSTDTQYF.

This chain connects TRBV12-5 to TRBJ2-1; TRBD2 matches at 12 bases. This CDR3 has 16 amino acids. Looked up from germline, CDR1 is LGHNT and CDR2 is FRNRAP. J was trimmed by 5 bases and V by 0 bases; bases with no gene match: 2. The CDR3 loop is CASGLVGLAGNNEQFF. The CDR3 region has the DNA TGTGCTAGTGGTTTGGTCGGACTAGCGGGAAACAATGAGCAGTTCTTC. Full variable domain (rest looked up from reference TRBV12-5 and TRBJ2-1): DARVTQTPRHKVTEMGQEVTMRCQPILGHNTVFWYRQTMMQGLELLAYFRNRAPLDDSGMPKDRFSAEMPDATLATLKIQPSEPRDSAVYFCASGLVGLAGNNEQFFGPGTRLTVL.

This clone was counted once. The CDR3 region is CASSRRWGQNTEAFF. The CDR3 DNA sequence: TGCGCCAGCAGCCGACGATGGGGACAGAACACTGAAGCTTTCTTT. This chain links TRBV4-3 with TRBJ1-1, with D maybe TRBD1 (6 bases). V gave up 4 bases and J gave up 1 base, with 13 bases separating them. The CDR3 has 15 amino acids. Per germline, CDR1 LGHNA and CDR2 YSLEER.

The J gene is TRBJ2-7, the V gene TRBV4-1; D ambiguous. From germline, CDR1 is MGHRA and CDR2 YSYEKL. The germline V and J ends were trimmed by 0 bases and 3 bases, with 18 bases remaining between them. CDR3 length: 17 residues. CDR3 DNA sequence: TGCGCCAGCAGCCAAGATGCGACGCCAGGATACAGCTACGAGCAGTACTTC. Its translation: CASSQDATPGYSYEQYF.

The V call is TRBV9, the J call TRBJ1-6; perhaps TRBD1 as D (5 bases). The CDR3 sequence is 14 residues long. Germline CDR1 reads SGDLS; CDR2 reads YYNGEE. V was pared by 5 bases and J by 9 bases, with 15 bases between. The CDR3 DNA reads TGTGCCAGCAGGTCGTCGGGACTGTTTTCACCCCTCCACTTT. Translated: CASRSSGLFSPLHF.

This chain links TRBV6-6 with TRBJ2-3; D perhaps matches TRBD2 (6 bases). Trimming removed 0 bases from V and 5 bases from J, with 12 bases in between. CDR1 MNHNY and CDR2 SVGAGI come from the germline V gene (reference sequence). The CDR3 extends over 15 amino acids. The CDR3 sequence is CASSYSGGRGDTQYF. DNA of the CDR3: TGTGCCAGCAGTTACTCGGGGGGACGGGGAGATACGCAGTATTTT.

The chain couples TRBV7-8 to TRBJ1-1; 7 nucleotides agree with TRBD1. The CDR3 covers 14 residues. V lost 2 bases to trimming and J lost 1 base; unmatched junction nucleotides: 1. Germline V gene lookup returns CDR1 SGHVS and CDR2 FQNEAQ. The CDR3 DNA reads as TGTGCCAGCAGCTTAACAGGGGCGAACACTGAAGCTTTCTTT. Protein product: CASSLTGANTEAFF.

This chain links TRBV11-2 with TRBJ1-1; D might be TRBD1 (5 bases). Germline CDR1 and CDR2: SGHAT and FQNNGV. The V end was cut by 5 bases, the J end by 1 base, with 11 bases between. CDR3 length: 14 amino acids. CDR3 region: CASSGGVRNTEAFF. DNA for the CDR3: TGTGCCAGCAGCGGGGGGGTGAGGAACACTGAAGCTTTCTTT.

This chain uses TRBV27 with TRBJ1-1; possibly TRBD1 for D (5 bases). This CDR3 has 12 amino acids. Between the trimmed V and J ends, which lost 11 bases and 2 bases, there was a span of 12 bases. Germline-derived CDR1 and CDR2 are MNHEY and SMNVEV (reference sequence). The CDR3 spells CAVFDRNTEAFF. CDR3 in DNA: TGTGCCGTATTTGACAGAAACACTGAAGCTTTCTTT.

This clone occurred a few times. The chain uses TRBV6-6 and TRBJ2-7; D perhaps matches TRBD2 (5 bases). CDR1 is MNHNY, CDR2 SVGAGI, per germline (reference sequence). V lost 4 bases, J lost 7 bases, and 14 bases lay in between. The CDR3 is made up of 13 amino acids. The DNA for the CDR3 is TGTGCCAGCAGTTCACCGGATACGGGGGAGCAGTACTTC. This sequence encodes CASSSPDTGEQYF.

V gene TRBV6-6 combines with J gene TRBJ2-1; TRBD2 matches 11 bases. The V and J ends lost 7 bases and 4 bases, in that order; junction bases with no gene match: 9. Germline V gene sequence: CDR1 MNHNY, CDR2 SVGAGI (reference sequence). The CDR3 runs 16 residues. The CDR3 here is CASKPLAGGGYNEQFF. As DNA, the CDR3 is TGTGCCAGCAAACCCCTAGCGGGGGGAGGGTACAATGAGCAGTTCTTC.

The rearrangement uses TRBV28 and TRBJ2-7, with TRBD1 matching 10 bases. The CDR3 is made up of 13 amino acids. V was pared by 6 bases and J by 9 bases, with 8 bases of the junction left unmatched. The germline V gene has CDR1 MDHEN and CDR2 SYDVKM. The CDR3 bases are TGTGCCAGCAGCCCGACAGGGGGCGTTCTGCAGTACTTC. Translated: CASSPTGGVLQYF.